These T cell receptor beta chains were read from a single sample in a study of blood T cell repertoires in COVID-19. Libraries were prepared by immunoSEQ multiplex PCR; TCRdb keeps only in-frame clonotypes and omits some of them. The table shows some 150,000 clones, with roughly 87% occurring only once. The sample was peripheral blood. The receptor source for this set is a woman aged 45 to 65 with acute or convalescent COVID-19. Each CDR3 is given with its conserved first and last residue. The order of the fields is D gene, clone size, J gene, CDR3 length, V gene, CDR3 protein, CDR3 DNA. A D gene is named only where the DNA matches it firmly. Rows may omit the clone size; those that give it use once, few, many or a size class.

D gene: TRBD1; clone size: -; J gene: TRBJ1-2; CDR3 length: 14; V gene: TRBV19; CDR3 protein: CASKGGQGNYGYTF; CDR3 DNA: TGTGCCAGTAAGGGTGGACAGGGTAACTATGGCTACACCTTC
D gene: -; clone size: -; J gene: TRBJ2-2; CDR3 length: 15; V gene: TRBV2; CDR3 protein: CASSSSGVNTGELFF; CDR3 DNA: TGTGCCAGCAGTAGCAGTGGAGTGAACACCGGGGAGCTGTTTTTT
D gene: -; clone size: once; J gene: TRBJ1-5; CDR3 length: 13; V gene: TRBV12-3/TRBV12-4; CDR3 protein: CASSFLPNQPQHF; CDR3 DNA: TGTGCCAGCAGTTTCCTACCTAATCAGCCCCAGCATTTT
D gene: -; clone size: -; J gene: TRBJ2-2; CDR3 length: 17; V gene: TRBV9; CDR3 protein: CASSVPYRRSNTGELFF; CDR3 DNA: TGTGCCAGCAGCGTCCCATACCGGCGGTCGAACACCGGGGAGCTGTTTTTT
D gene: -; clone size: -; J gene: TRBJ1-4; CDR3 length: 14; V gene: TRBV3-1/TRBV3-2; CDR3 protein: CASSQGTENEKLFF; CDR3 DNA: TGTGCCAGCAGCCAAGGGACAGAAAATGAAAAACTGTTTTTT
D gene: TRBD1; clone size: -; J gene: TRBJ1-4; CDR3 length: 19; V gene: TRBV15; CDR3 protein: CATSRDRAGGLRTNEKLFF; CDR3 DNA: TGTGCCACCAGCAGAGATCGGGCAGGGGGATTGAGAACTAATGAAAAACTGTTTTTT
D gene: -; clone size: -; J gene: TRBJ2-3; CDR3 length: 11; V gene: TRBV5-1; CDR3 protein: CASSFKDTQYF; CDR3 DNA: TGCGCCAGCAGCTTTAAAGATACGCAGTATTTT
D gene: -; clone size: -; J gene: TRBJ2-7; CDR3 length: 12; V gene: TRBV30; CDR3 protein: CAWSFGGYEQYF; CDR3 DNA: TGTGCCTGGAGTTTCGGGGGATACGAGCAGTACTTC
D gene: -; clone size: once; J gene: TRBJ2-1; CDR3 length: 14; V gene: TRBV3-1/TRBV3-2; CDR3 protein: CASSQWEAYNEQFF; CDR3 DNA: TGTGCCAGCAGCCAATGGGAGGCGTACAATGAGCAGTTCTTC
D gene: TRBD2; clone size: -; J gene: TRBJ2-1; CDR3 length: 13; V gene: TRBV7-7; CDR3 protein: CASSSGGYNEQFF; CDR3 DNA: TGTGCCAGCAGCTCGGGGGGGTACAATGAGCAGTTCTTC
D gene: TRBD1; clone size: -; J gene: TRBJ1-4; CDR3 length: 14; V gene: TRBV3-1/TRBV3-2; CDR3 protein: CASSQGTGGEKLFF; CDR3 DNA: TGTGCCAGCAGCCAAGGGACAGGGGGTGAAAAACTGTTTTTT
D gene: TRBD2; clone size: -; J gene: TRBJ2-1; CDR3 length: 15; V gene: TRBV11-2; CDR3 protein: CASSRTSGVNNEQFF; CDR3 DNA: TGTGCCAGCAGCCGAACTAGCGGGGTCAACAATGAGCAGTTCTTC
D gene: -; clone size: -; J gene: TRBJ2-3; CDR3 length: 15; V gene: TRBV6-2/TRBV6-3; CDR3 protein: CASSWGLANQDTQYF; CDR3 DNA: TGTGCCAGCAGTTGGGGACTGGCAAATCAGGATACGCAGTATTTT
D gene: TRBD1; clone size: once; J gene: TRBJ1-1; CDR3 length: 15; V gene: TRBV19; CDR3 protein: CASNLDRGLNTEAFF; CDR3 DNA: TGTGCCAGTAACTTGGACAGGGGGCTGAACACTGAAGCTTTCTTT
D gene: -; clone size: -; J gene: TRBJ1-3; CDR3 length: 15; V gene: TRBV3-1/TRBV3-2; CDR3 protein: CASSQDRGSGNTIYF; CDR3 DNA: TGTGCCAGCAGCCAAGACAGGGGCTCTGGAAACACCATATATTTT
D gene: TRBD1; clone size: -; J gene: TRBJ2-3; CDR3 length: 16; V gene: TRBV7-3; CDR3 protein: CASSLGVDRSTDTQYF; CDR3 DNA: TGTGCCAGCAGCTTAGGGGTGGACAGGAGCACAGATACGCAGTATTTT
D gene: -; clone size: -; J gene: TRBJ2-7; CDR3 length: 14; V gene: TRBV5-4; CDR3 protein: CASSLAVRVSEQYF; CDR3 DNA: TGTGCCAGCAGCTTGGCGGTCAGGGTGTCCGAGCAGTACTTC
D gene: TRBD2; clone size: -; J gene: TRBJ2-3; CDR3 length: 16; V gene: TRBV5-1; CDR3 protein: CASSWEGRARTDTQYF; CDR3 DNA: TGCGCCAGCAGCTGGGAGGGTAGGGCGCGCACAGATACGCAGTATTTT
D gene: TRBD1; clone size: -; J gene: TRBJ1-2; CDR3 length: 15; V gene: TRBV27; CDR3 protein: CASRIRQGAHSGYTF; CDR3 DNA: TGTGCCAGCAGAATAAGACAGGGGGCGCACAGTGGCTACACCTTC
D gene: TRBD1; clone size: -; J gene: TRBJ2-7; CDR3 length: 14; V gene: TRBV7-8; CDR3 protein: CASRTGTGSDEQYF; CDR3 DNA: TGTGCCAGCAGGACCGGGACAGGGAGCGACGAGCAGTACTTC
D gene: TRBD2; clone size: -; J gene: TRBJ2-2; CDR3 length: 15; V gene: TRBV11-3; CDR3 protein: CASSPRAGDAGELFF; CDR3 DNA: TGTGCCAGCAGCCCCCGAGCGGGGGACGCCGGGGAGCTGTTTTTT
D gene: TRBD1; clone size: -; J gene: TRBJ1-3; CDR3 length: 16; V gene: TRBV7-9; CDR3 protein: CASSRDRGSTGNTIYF; CDR3 DNA: TGTGCCAGCAGCAGAGACAGGGGTTCAACTGGAAACACCATATATTTT
D gene: TRBD1; clone size: -; J gene: TRBJ1-4; CDR3 length: 15; V gene: TRBV13; CDR3 protein: CASSFGTGDNEKLFF; CDR3 DNA: TGTGCCAGCAGCTTCGGGACAGGTGATAATGAAAAACTGTTTTTT
D gene: -; clone size: few; J gene: TRBJ1-6; CDR3 length: 16; V gene: TRBV18; CDR3 protein: CASSLETVLTDSPLHF; CDR3 DNA: TGTGCCAGCTCCCTCGAGACAGTCCTGACGGATTCACCCCTCCACTTT
D gene: TRBD1; clone size: -; J gene: TRBJ1-4; CDR3 length: 18; V gene: TRBV4-1; CDR3 protein: CASSRAGTGDATNEKLFF; CDR3 DNA: TGCGCCAGCAGCCGAGCCGGGACAGGGGATGCAACTAATGAAAAACTGTTTTTT
D gene: TRBD2; clone size: -; J gene: TRBJ2-5; CDR3 length: 15; V gene: TRBV24-1; CDR3 protein: CATSELAGGGETQYF; CDR3 DNA: TGTGCCACCAGTGAACTAGCGGGAGGGGGAGAGACCCAGTACTTC
D gene: TRBD1; clone size: -; J gene: TRBJ1-1; CDR3 length: 14; V gene: TRBV30; CDR3 protein: CAWSPLQQGAEAFF; CDR3 DNA: TGTGCCTGGAGTCCCCTTCAACAGGGGGCTGAAGCTTTCTTT
D gene: TRBD1; clone size: -; J gene: TRBJ1-2; CDR3 length: 15; V gene: TRBV6-5; CDR3 protein: CASSYSHRGPYGYTF; CDR3 DNA: TGTGCCAGCAGTTACTCCCACAGGGGCCCCTATGGCTACACCTTC
D gene: -; clone size: -; J gene: TRBJ2-7; CDR3 length: 12; V gene: TRBV29-1; CDR3 protein: CSVEGQSYEQYF; CDR3 DNA: TGCAGCGTTGAGGGGCAGTCCTACGAGCAGTACTTC
D gene: -; clone size: -; J gene: TRBJ2-5; CDR3 length: 12; V gene: TRBV30; CDR3 protein: CAWRATGETQYF; CDR3 DNA: TGTGCCTGGAGAGCAACCGGAGAGACCCAGTACTTC
D gene: TRBD1; clone size: -; J gene: TRBJ1-6; CDR3 length: 17; V gene: TRBV4-2; CDR3 protein: CASSQEGTGNRNSPLHF; CDR3 DNA: TGTGCCAGCAGCCAAGAAGGGACAGGGAATCGGAATTCACCCCTCCACTTT
D gene: -; clone size: -; J gene: TRBJ2-7; CDR3 length: 11; V gene: TRBV19; CDR3 protein: CASSPAYEQYF; CDR3 DNA: TGTGCCAGTAGTCCAGCCTACGAGCAGTACTTC
D gene: -; clone size: -; J gene: TRBJ2-7; CDR3 length: 14; V gene: TRBV6-5; CDR3 protein: CASSAWRASDEQYF; CDR3 DNA: TGTGCCAGCAGCGCCTGGAGGGCAAGCGACGAGCAGTACTTC
D gene: TRBD1; clone size: -; J gene: TRBJ1-1; CDR3 length: 16; V gene: TRBV20-1; CDR3 protein: CSASLFRRGQRTEAFF; CDR3 DNA: TGCAGTGCTAGTCTCTTCCGGAGGGGGCAGAGAACTGAAGCTTTCTTT
D gene: TRBD2; clone size: once; J gene: TRBJ2-2; CDR3 length: 17; V gene: TRBV27; CDR3 protein: CASRLTSGTPNTGELFF; CDR3 DNA: TGTGCCAGCAGACTGACTAGCGGGACCCCGAACACCGGGGAGCTGTTTTTT
D gene: -; clone size: -; J gene: TRBJ2-1; CDR3 length: 14; V gene: TRBV28; CDR3 protein: CASRGGLPGNEQFF; CDR3 DNA: TGTGCCAGCAGGGGGGGACTCCCCGGCAATGAGCAGTTCTTC
D gene: TRBD2; clone size: -; J gene: TRBJ2-2; CDR3 length: 16; V gene: TRBV11-2; CDR3 protein: CASSLILAGYTGELFF; CDR3 DNA: TGTGCCAGCAGCTTAATACTAGCGGGGTACACCGGGGAGCTGTTTTTT